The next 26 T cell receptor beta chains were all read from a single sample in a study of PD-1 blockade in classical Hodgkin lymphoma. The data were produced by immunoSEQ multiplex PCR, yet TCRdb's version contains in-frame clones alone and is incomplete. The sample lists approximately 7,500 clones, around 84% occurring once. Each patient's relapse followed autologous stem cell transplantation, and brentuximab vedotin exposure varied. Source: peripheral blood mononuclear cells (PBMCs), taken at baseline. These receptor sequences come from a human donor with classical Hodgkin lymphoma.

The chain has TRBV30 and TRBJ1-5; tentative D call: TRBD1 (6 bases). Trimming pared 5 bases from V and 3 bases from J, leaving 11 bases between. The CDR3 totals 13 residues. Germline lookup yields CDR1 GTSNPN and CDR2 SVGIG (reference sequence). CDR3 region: CAWSEGVNQPQHF. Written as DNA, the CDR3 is TGTGCCTGGTCAGAGGGGGTCAATCAGCCCCAGCATTTT. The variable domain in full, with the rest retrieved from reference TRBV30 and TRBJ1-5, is SQTIHQWPATLVQPVGSPLSLECTVEGTSNPNLYWYRQAAGRGLQLLFYSVGIGQISSEVPQNLSASRPQDRQFILSSKKLLLSDSGFYLCAWSEGVNQPQHFGDGTRLSIL.

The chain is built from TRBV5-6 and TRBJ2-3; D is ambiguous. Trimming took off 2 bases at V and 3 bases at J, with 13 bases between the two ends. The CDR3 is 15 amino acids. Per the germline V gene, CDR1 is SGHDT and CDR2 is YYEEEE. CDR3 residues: CASSFWVNPTDTQYF. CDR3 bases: TGTGCCAGCAGCTTTTGGGTGAACCCGACAGATACGCAGTATTTT. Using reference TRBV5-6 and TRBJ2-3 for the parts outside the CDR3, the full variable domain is DAGVTQSPTHLIKTRGQQVTLRCSPKSGHDTVSWYQQALGQGPQFIFQYYEEEERQRGNFPDRFSGHQFPNYSSELNVNALLLGDSALYLCASSFWVNPTDTQYFGPGTRLTVL.

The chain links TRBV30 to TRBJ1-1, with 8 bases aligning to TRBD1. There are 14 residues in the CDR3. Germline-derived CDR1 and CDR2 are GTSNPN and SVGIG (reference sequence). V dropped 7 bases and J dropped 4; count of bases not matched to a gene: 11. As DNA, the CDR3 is TGTGCCTCACCTTCAGGGGGCGCGGGCACTGAAGCTTTCTTT. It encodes CASPSGGAGTEAFF.

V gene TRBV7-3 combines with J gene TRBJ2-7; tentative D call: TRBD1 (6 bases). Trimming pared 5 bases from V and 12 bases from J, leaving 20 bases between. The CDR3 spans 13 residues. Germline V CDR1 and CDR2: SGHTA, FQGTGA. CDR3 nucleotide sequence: TGTGCCAGCAGCACACCCCTTACAGGGATCCTGTACTTC. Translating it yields CASSTPLTGILYF.

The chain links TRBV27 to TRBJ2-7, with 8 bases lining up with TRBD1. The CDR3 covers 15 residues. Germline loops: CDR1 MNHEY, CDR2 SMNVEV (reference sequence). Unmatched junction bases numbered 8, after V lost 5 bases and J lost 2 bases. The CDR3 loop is CASSPNGQGTYEQYF. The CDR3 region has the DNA TGTGCCAGCAGTCCGAACGGACAGGGCACCTACGAGCAGTACTTC.

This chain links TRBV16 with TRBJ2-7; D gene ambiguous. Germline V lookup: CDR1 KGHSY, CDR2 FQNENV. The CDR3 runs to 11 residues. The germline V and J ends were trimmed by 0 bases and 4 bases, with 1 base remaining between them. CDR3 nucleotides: TGTGCCAGCAGCCAATCGTACGAGCAGTACTTC. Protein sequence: CASSQSYEQYF.

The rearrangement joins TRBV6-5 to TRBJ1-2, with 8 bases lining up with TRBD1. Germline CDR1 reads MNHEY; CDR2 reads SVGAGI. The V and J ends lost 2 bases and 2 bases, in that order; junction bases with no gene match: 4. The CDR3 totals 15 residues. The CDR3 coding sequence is TGTGCCAGCAGTTACGTCCAGGGGGCAAACTATGGCTACACCTTC. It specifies CASSYVQGANYGYTF.

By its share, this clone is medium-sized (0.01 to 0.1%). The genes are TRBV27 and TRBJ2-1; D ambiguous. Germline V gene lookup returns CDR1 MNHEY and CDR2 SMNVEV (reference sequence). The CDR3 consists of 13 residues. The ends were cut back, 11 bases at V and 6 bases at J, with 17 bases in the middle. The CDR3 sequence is CAVWASRINEQFF. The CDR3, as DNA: TGTGCCGTCTGGGCCAGCCGCATCAATGAGCAGTTCTTC.

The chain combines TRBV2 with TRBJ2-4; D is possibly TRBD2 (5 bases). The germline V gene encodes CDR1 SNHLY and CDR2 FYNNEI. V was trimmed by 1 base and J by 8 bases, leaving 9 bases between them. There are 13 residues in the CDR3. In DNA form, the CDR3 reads TGTGCCAGCAGTGAAGGAGGGATCGACATTCAGTACTTC. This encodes CASSEGGIDIQYF.

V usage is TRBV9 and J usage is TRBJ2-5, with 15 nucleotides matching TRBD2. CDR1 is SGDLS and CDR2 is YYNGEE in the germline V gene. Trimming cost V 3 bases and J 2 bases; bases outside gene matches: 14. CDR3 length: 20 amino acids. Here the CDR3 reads CASSGDRRRGTSGRQETQYF. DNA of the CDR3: TGTGCCAGCAGCGGCGATCGGAGAAGGGGGACTAGCGGGAGGCAAGAGACCCAGTACTTC.

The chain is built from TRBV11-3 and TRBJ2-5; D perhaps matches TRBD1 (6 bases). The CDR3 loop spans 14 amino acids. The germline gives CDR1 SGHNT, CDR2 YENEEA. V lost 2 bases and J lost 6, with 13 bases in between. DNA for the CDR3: TGTGCCAGCAGCTTAACAGGGTTTGCGAAGACCCAGTACTTC. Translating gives CASSLTGFAKTQYF. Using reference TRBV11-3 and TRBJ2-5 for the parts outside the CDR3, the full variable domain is EAGVVQSPRYKIIEKKQPVAFWCNPISGHNTLYWYLQNLGQGPELLIRYENEEAVDDSQLPKDRFSAERLKGVDSTLKIQPAELGDSAVYLCASSLTGFAKTQYFGPGTRLLVL.

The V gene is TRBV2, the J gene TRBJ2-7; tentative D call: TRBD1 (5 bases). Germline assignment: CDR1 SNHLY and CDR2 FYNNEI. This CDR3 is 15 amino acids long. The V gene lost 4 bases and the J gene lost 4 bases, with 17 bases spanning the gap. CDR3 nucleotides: TGTGCCAGCAGTGTGAGTAGGCAGGGTCCATACGAGCAGTACTTC. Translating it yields CASSVSRQGPYEQYF. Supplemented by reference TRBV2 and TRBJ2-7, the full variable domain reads EPEVTQTPSHQVTQMGQEVILRCVPISNHLYFYWYRQILGQKVEFLVSFYNNEISEKSEIFDDQFSVERPDGSNFTLKIRSTKLEDSAMYFCASSVSRQGPYEQYFGPGTRLTVT.

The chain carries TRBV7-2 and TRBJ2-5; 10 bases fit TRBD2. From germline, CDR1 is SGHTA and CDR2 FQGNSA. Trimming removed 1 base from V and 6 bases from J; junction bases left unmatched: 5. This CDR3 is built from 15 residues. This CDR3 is CASSLGTSGMKTQYF. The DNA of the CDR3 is TGTGCCAGCAGCTTAGGTACTAGCGGGATGAAGACCCAGTACTTC.

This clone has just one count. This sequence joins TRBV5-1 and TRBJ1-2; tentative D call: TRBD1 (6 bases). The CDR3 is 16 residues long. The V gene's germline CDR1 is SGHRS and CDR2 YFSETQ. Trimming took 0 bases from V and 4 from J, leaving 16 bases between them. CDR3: CASSLGPGHQLYGYTF. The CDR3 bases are TGCGCCAGCAGCTTGGGGCCGGGACACCAACTCTATGGCTACACCTTC.

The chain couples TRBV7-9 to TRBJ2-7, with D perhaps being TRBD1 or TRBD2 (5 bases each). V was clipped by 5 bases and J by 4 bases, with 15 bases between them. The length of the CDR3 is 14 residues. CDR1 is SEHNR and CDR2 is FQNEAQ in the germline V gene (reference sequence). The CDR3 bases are TGTGCCAGCAGCGGGTGGACGGGACCATACGAGCAGTACTTC. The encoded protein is CASSGWTGPYEQYF.

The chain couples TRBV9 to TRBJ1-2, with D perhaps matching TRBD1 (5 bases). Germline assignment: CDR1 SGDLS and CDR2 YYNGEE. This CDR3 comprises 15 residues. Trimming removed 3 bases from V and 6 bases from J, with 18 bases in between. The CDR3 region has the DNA TGTGCCAGCAGCGCCTCTACGGGACGAGTTAATGGCTACACCTTC. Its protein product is CASSASTGRVNGYTF.

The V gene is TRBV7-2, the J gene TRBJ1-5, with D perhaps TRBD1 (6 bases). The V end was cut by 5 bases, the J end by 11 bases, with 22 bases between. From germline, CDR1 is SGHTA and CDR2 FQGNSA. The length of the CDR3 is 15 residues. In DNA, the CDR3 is TGTGCCAGCAGCCCTGGGTCAGGGGCCGGGACGACCCAGCATTTT. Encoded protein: CASSPGSGAGTTQHF. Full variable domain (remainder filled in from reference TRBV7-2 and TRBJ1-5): GAGVSQSPSNKVTEKGKDVELRCDPISGHTALYWYRQSLGQGLEFLIYFQGNSAPDKSGLPSDRFSAERTGGSVSTLTIQRTQQEDSAVYLCASSPGSGAGTTQHFGDGTRLSIL.

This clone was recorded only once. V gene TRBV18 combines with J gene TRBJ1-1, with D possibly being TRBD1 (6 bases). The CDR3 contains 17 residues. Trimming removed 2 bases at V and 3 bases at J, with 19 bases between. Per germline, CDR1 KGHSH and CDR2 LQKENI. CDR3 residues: CASSPGDTTISDTEAFF. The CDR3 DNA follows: TGTGCCAGCTCACCAGGGGACACTACAATCAGCGACACTGAAGCTTTCTTT.

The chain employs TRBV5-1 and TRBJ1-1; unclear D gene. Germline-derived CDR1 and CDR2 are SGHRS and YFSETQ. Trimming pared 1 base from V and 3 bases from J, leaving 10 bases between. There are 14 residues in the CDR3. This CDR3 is CASSLSGWDTEAFF. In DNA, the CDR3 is TGCGCCAGCAGCTTGTCAGGCTGGGACACTGAAGCTTTCTTT.

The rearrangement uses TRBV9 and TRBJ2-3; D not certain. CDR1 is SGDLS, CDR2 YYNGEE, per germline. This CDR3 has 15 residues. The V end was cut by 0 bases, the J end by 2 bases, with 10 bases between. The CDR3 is CASSVGLGNTDTQYF. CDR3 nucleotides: TGTGCCAGCAGCGTAGGATTGGGAAACACAGATACGCAGTATTTT.

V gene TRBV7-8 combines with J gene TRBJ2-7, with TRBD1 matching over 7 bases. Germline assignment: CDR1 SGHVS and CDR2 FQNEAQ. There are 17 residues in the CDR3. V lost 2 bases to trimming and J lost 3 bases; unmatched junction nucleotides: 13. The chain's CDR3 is CASSLFPPYRGIYEQYF. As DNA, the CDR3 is TGTGCCAGCAGCTTATTCCCTCCTTACAGGGGTATCTACGAGCAGTACTTC.

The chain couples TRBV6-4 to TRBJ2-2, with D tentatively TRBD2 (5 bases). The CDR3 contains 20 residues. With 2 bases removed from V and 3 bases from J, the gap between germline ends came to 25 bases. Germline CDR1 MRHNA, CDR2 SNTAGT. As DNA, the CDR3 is TGTGCCAGCAGTGACCTTTACCCCCCCAAGCGGCAGAAGGACACCGGGGAGCTGTTTTTT. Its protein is CASSDLYPPKRQKDTGELFF.

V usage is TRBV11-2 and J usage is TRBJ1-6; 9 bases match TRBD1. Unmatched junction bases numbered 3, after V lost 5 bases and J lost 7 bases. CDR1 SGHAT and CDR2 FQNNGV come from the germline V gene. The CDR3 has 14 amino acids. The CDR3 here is CASSPGTGNSPLHF. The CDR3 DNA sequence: TGTGCCAGCAGCCCAGGGACAGGGAATTCACCCCTCCACTTT.

The CDR3 bases are TGTGCCAGCAGGGCCCCGGTGGGGGGGCAGTTCTTC. Amino acid sequence: CASRAPVGGQFF. This sequence joins TRBV2 and TRBJ2-1, with D possibly TRBD2 on 6 matching bases. The CDR3 has 12 amino acids. Germline V gene data show CDR1 as SNHLY and CDR2 as FYNNEI. V lost 6 bases, J lost 12 bases, and 15 bases lay in between.

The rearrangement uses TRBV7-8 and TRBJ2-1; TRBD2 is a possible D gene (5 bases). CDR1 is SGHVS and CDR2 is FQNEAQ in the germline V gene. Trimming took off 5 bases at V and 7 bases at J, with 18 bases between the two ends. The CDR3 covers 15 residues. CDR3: CASSQDWTTKNEQFF. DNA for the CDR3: TGTGCCAGCAGCCAGGACTGGACGACCAAGAATGAGCAGTTCTTC.

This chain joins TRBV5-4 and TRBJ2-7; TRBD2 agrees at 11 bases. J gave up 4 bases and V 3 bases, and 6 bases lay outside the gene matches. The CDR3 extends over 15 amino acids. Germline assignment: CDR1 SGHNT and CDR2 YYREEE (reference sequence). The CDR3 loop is CASSSGTSGSYEQYF. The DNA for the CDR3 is TGTGCCAGCAGCTCCGGGACTAGCGGTTCGTACGAGCAGTACTTC.